This passage covers 12 T cell receptor beta chains from one sample sequenced in a study of cytotoxic CD8 clonotypes in ibrutinib-treated CLL. Method: immunoSEQ multiplex PCR; TCRdb's copy keeps in-frame clones and lacks some. The repertoire holds a few hundred thousand clones, with about 61% as singletons. Source: PBMCs, taken after 36 months of ibrutinib treatment. The receptors were sampled from a human donor with chronic lymphocytic leukemia.

The chain carries TRBV9 and TRBJ1-2; the D is unclear. The length of the CDR3 is 14 residues. Per germline, CDR1 SGDLS and CDR2 YYNGEE. Deletions cut 0 bases from V and 0 bases from J, with 6 bases between. Here the CDR3 reads CASSVEASNYGYTF. In nucleotides, the CDR3 is TGTGCCAGCAGCGTAGAGGCGTCTAACTATGGCTACACCTTC.

V gene TRBV6-1 combines with J gene TRBJ1-1; possibly TRBD1 for D (5 bases). The CDR3 contains 15 residues. The V gene's germline CDR1 is MNHNS and CDR2 SASEGT. Deletions cut 2 bases from V and 0 bases from J, with 10 bases between. The CDR3 nucleotides are TGTGCCAGCAGTGAATCGACCAGGGTGAACACTGAAGCTTTCTTT. This gives the protein CASSESTRVNTEAFF.

Concerning this clone: Other nucleotide sequences from this sample produce the same CDR3. The chain combines TRBV2 with TRBJ2-4, with D possibly being TRBD1 (6 bases). The CDR3 contains 15 residues. Germline V gene sequence: CDR1 SNHLY, CDR2 FYNNEI. Trimming removed 6 bases from V and 5 bases from J, with 17 bases in between. In DNA form, the CDR3 reads TGTGCCAGCAGCCTCACCCAGGGGCCCCAAAACATTCAGTACTTC. Protein product: CASSLTQGPQNIQYF.

This rearrangement joins TRBV6-1 to TRBJ2-3, with D possibly being TRBD1 (6 bases). The germline gives CDR1 MNHNS, CDR2 SASEGT. Trimming took 9 bases from V and 1 from J, leaving 14 bases between them. The CDR3 covers 14 residues. The CDR3 DNA follows: TGTGCCAGTTCACAGGGCTTTCGCACAGATACGCAGTATTTT. It codes for CASSQGFRTDTQYF.

The rearrangement joins TRBV28 to TRBJ2-3; 9 nucleotides line up with TRBD1. This CDR3 has 15 residues. V lost 2 bases, J lost 2 bases, and 2 bases stayed unmatched. Germline V gene lookup returns CDR1 MDHEN and CDR2 SYDVKM. In nucleotides, the CDR3 is TGTGCCAGCAGTTTAGGACAGGGGATCACAGATACGCAGTATTTT. Its protein is CASSLGQGITDTQYF. Based on the CDR3 plus reference TRBV28 and TRBJ2-3, the full variable domain is DVKVTQSSRYLVKRTGEKVFLECVQDMDHENMFWYRQDPGLGLRLIYFSYDVKMKEKGDIPEGYSVSREKKERFSLILESASTNQTSMYLCASSLGQGITDTQYFGPGTRLTVL.

The chain has TRBV10-2 and TRBJ2-3; no definite D call. Trimming took 3 bases from V and 2 from J, leaving 9 bases between them. The CDR3 contains 14 residues. Per the germline V gene, CDR1 is WSHSY and CDR2 is SAAADI. Here the CDR3 reads CASSDYPYTDTQYF. For the CDR3, the DNA is TGCGCCAGCAGTGACTACCCCTACACAGATACGCAGTATTTT.

The chain uses TRBV29-1 and TRBJ1-1; TRBD1 might be the D (6 bases). Germline assignment: CDR1 SQVTM and CDR2 ANQGSEA. This CDR3 region has 14 residues. With 1 base removed from V and 3 bases from J, the gap between germline ends came to 12 bases. The CDR3 coding sequence is TGCAGCGTTGAAGTGAGCAGGGGTCACACTGAAGCTTTCTTT. Amino acid sequence: CSVEVSRGHTEAFF.

The chain uses TRBV6-6 and TRBJ2-7; 10 nucleotides match TRBD2. V was clipped by 6 bases and J by 1 base; unmatched bases: 6. The CDR3 is made up of 15 amino acids. CDR1 is MNHNY and CDR2 is SVGAGI in the germline V gene (reference sequence). CDR3 sequence (DNA): TGTGCCAGCAGGGTCGGGACTAGCGCATCCTACGAGCAGTACTTC. Amino acid sequence: CASRVGTSASYEQYF.

CDR3 loop: CASSQVGRGLAGAQPYEQYF. CDR3 nucleotide sequence: TGCGCCAGCAGCCAAGTGGGGAGGGGACTAGCGGGGGCCCAACCCTACGAGCAGTACTTC. V is TRBV4-1 and J is TRBJ2-7, with TRBD2 matching over 14 bases. The CDR3 sequence is 20 residues long. Per the germline V gene, CDR1 is MGHRA and CDR2 is YSYEKL. The V gene end was trimmed by 1 base and the J gene end by 2 bases; junction bases not matched to a gene: 13.

V usage is TRBV10-2 and J usage is TRBJ2-7, with TRBD2 identical over 12 bases. J was trimmed by 4 bases and V by 6 bases; bases with no gene match: 4. This CDR3 is built from 14 residues. Germline V gives CDR1 WSHSY, CDR2 SAAADI. CDR3 amino acids: CASRGTSGPYEQYF. The CDR3, as DNA: TGCGCCAGCAGAGGGACTAGCGGGCCATACGAGCAGTACTTC.

V is TRBV5-1 and J is TRBJ2-5, with a possible D match to TRBD1 (5 bases). Trimming removed 0 bases from V and 5 bases from J, with 17 bases in between. CDR1 SGHRS and CDR2 YFSETQ come from the germline V gene. The CDR3 length is 16 residues. The CDR3, as DNA: TGCGCCAGCAGCTTGGTGCAGGACCCCAGGGTCGAGACCCAGTACTTC. This sequence encodes CASSLVQDPRVETQYF.

This chain uses TRBV27 with TRBJ2-5; possibly TRBD1 or TRBD2 for D (6 bases each). The J call is doubtful: the DNA matches TRBJ2-7 better. The CDR3 totals 16 residues. CDR1 is MNHEY and CDR2 is SMNVEV in the germline V gene (reference sequence). The CDR3 sequence is CASSRGAQEPLYEQYF. In nucleotides, the CDR3 is TGTGCCAGCAGTAGGGGGGCCCAGGAGCCCCTCTACGAGCAGTACTTC.